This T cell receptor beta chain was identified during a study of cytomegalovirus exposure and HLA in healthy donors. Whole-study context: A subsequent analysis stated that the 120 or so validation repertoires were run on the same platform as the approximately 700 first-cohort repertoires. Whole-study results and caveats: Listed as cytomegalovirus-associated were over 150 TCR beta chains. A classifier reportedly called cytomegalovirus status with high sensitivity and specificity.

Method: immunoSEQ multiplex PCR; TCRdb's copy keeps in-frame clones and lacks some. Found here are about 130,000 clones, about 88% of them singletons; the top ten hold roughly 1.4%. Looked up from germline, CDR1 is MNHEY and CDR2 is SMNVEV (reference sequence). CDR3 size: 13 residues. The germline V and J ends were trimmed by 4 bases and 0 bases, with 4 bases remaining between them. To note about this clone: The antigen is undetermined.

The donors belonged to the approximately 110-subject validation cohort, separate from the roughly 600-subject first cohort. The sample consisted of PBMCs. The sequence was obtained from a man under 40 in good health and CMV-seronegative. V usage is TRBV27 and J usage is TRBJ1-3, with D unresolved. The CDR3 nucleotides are TGTGCCAGCAGTTCCTTCTCTGGAAACACCATATATTTT. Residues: CASSSFSGNTIYF.